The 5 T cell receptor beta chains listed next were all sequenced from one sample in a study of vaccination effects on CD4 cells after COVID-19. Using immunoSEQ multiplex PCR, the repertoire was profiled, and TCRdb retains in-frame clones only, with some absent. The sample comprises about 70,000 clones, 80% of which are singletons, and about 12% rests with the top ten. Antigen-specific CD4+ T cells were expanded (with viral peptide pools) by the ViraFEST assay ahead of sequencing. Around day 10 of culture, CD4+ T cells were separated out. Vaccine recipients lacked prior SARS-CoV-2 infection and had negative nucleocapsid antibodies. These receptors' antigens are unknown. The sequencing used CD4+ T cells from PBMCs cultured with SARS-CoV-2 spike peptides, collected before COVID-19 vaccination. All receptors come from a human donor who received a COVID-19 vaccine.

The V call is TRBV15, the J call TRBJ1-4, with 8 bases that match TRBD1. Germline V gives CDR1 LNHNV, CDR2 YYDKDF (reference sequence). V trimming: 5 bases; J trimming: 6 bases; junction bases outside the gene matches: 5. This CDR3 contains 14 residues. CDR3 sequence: CATSRRQGYEKLFF. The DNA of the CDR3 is TGTGCCACCAGCCGACGACAGGGGTATGAAAAACTGTTTTTT.

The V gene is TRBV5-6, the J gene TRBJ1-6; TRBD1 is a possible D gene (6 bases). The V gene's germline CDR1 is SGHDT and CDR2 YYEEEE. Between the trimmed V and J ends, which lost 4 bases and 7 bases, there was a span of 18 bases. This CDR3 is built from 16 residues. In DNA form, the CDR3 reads TGTGCCAGCAGCAGCCGGCCGGGGGGCGAAAATTCACCCCTCCACTTT. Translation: CASSSRPGGENSPLHF.

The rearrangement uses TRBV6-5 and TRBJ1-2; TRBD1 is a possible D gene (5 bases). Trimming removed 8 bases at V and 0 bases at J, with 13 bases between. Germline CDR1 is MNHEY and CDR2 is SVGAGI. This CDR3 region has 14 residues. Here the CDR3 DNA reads TGTGCCAGCTACCCCGGGACGACTAACTATGGCTACACCTTC. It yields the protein CASYPGTTNYGYTF.

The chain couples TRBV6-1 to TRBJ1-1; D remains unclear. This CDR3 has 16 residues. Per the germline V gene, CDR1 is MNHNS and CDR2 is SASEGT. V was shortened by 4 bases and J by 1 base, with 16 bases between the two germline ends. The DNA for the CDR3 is TGTGCCAGCAGTGGAGGGCAAAAAGTCCAGAACACTGAAGCTTTCTTT. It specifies CASSGGQKVQNTEAFF.

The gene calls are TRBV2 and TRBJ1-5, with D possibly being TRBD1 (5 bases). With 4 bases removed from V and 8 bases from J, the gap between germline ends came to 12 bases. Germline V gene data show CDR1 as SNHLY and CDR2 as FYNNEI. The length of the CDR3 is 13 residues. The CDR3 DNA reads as TGTGCCAGCAGTGTAAGGGGTATAGAGCCCCAGCATTTT. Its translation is CASSVRGIEPQHF.